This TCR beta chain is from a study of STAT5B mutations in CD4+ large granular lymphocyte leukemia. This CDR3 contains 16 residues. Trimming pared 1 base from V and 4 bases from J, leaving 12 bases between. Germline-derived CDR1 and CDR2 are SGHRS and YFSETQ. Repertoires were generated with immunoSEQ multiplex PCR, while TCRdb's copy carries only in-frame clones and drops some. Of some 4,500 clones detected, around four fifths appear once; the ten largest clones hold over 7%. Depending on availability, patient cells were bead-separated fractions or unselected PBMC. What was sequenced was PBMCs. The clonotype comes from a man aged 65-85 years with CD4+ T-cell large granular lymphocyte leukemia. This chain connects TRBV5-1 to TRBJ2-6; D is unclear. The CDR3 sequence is CASSLLGSGGANVLTF. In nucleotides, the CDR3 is TGCGCCAGCAGCTTGCTCGGCTCCGGCGGGGCCAACGTCCTGACTTTC.